The 5 T cell receptor beta chains listed next were all sequenced from one sample in a study of identical twins. Using its own MiXCR run on the 5' RACE reads, TCRdb lists one record per CDR3 protein. The sample yields around 530,000 distinct CDR3 sequences, about 16% seen once. A further study also used this sample, focusing on yellow fever vaccine responses in identical twins.

The sequencing input was CD4+ T cells sorted from blood. The receptors come from a woman in her late teens or twenties in good health.

This chain uses TRBV5-1 with TRBJ2-3, with 10 bases identical to TRBD1. Germline CDR1 is SGHRS and CDR2 is YFSETQ. V lost 4 bases to trimming and J lost 11 bases; unmatched junction nucleotides: 19. The CDR3 has 17 residues. This chain's CDR3 is CASSLYSDRGPLLGQYF. In DNA form, the CDR3 reads TGCGCCAGCAGCCTGTATTCCGACAGGGGGCCTTTACTTGGGCAGTATTTT.

This clonotype was observed a few times. The V and J genes are TRBV20-1 and TRBJ2-2, with 10 nucleotides matching TRBD2. The J segment lost 2 bases and the V segment lost 1 base, leaving 7 bases of the junction unmatched. This CDR3 has 17 residues. Germline V gene sequence: CDR1 DFQATT, CDR2 SNEGSKA (reference sequence). In DNA form, the CDR3 reads TGCAGTGCTAGAGGAGGCCTAGCGGGGGTTAACACCGGGGAGCTGTTTTTT. Translation gives CSARGGLAGVNTGELFF.

This clonotype was seen more than once but under ten times. This CDR3 is CSARDPQPMNTEAFF. CDR3 nucleotides: TGCAGTGCTAGAGATCCACAGCCTATGAACACTGAAGCTTTCTTT. V is TRBV20-1 and J is TRBJ1-1; D gene ambiguous. The V and J ends lost 0 bases and 0 bases respectively, with 11 bases between them. Germline CDR1 and CDR2: DFQATT and SNEGSKA (reference sequence). The CDR3 sequence is 15 residues long.

J is TRBJ2-2 and V is TRBV6-1, with 8 bases fitting TRBD2. Germline loops: CDR1 MNHNS, CDR2 SASEGT. The CDR3 is made up of 15 amino acids. The J segment lost 7 bases and the V segment lost 5 bases, leaving 9 bases of the junction unmatched. The CDR3 DNA reads TGTGCCAGCAGTCCCGGGGTAGCGGGACACGGGGAGCTGTTTTTT. Translating it yields CASSPGVAGHGELFF.

V usage is TRBV20-1 and J usage is TRBJ1-3; the D gene is possibly TRBD1 (6 bases). In germline, CDR1 is DFQATT, CDR2 SNEGSKA (reference sequence). CDR3 length equals 15 residues. V dropped 3 bases and J dropped 4 bases, with 16 bases sitting between them. CDR3 protein: CSASGGAQDGNTIYF. For the CDR3, the DNA is TGCAGTGCTAGTGGGGGGGCGCAGGACGGAAACACCATATATTTT.